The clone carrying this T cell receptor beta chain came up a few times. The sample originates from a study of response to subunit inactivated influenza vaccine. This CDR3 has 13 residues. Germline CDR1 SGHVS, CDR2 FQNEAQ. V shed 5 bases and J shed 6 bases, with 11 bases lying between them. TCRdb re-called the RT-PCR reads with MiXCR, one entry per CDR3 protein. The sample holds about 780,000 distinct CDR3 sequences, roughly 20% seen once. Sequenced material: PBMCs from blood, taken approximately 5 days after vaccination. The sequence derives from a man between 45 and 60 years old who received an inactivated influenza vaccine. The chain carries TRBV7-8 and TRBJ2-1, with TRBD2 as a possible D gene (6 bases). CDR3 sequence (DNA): TGTGCCAGCAGCATTGGGACTCCCAATGAGCAGTTCTTC. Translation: CASSIGTPNEQFF.